This entry features one T cell receptor (beta chain) sequence. This clonotype occurred many times. Its specific antigen is unknown. Base qualities are not provided; no much larger clone lies one nucleotide away. Taken from cysteine to phenylalanine, the CDR3 has 15 residues. The only DNA kept is the CDR3, 45 bases in frame from the first base. Cut back by 4 bases and 3 bases, the V and J ends lie 13 bases apart. CDR1 MDHEN and CDR2 SYDVKM are derived from the germline V gene. Sequencing took place on an Illumina HiSeq 2500. TCR beta libraries were prepared by quantitative 5'-RACE with molecular barcodes. The authors' pipeline ran thus. Disease-linked TCR variants were identified with a new computational method built on a probabilistic model of VDJ rearrangement. Using fastp trimming at Q25 and MiXCR clonotype assembly, TCRdb reanalyzed the public sequencing data and kept in-frame beta chains. Every CDR3 protein is listed once, alongside the most common genes and DNA of its rows. The V and J calls and clone size come from TCRdb's table, not from the authors' own analysis. Recorded for this sample are 250,000 or so distinct CDR3 sequences; about 10% of them occurred a single time. The ten largest clones capture around 6.5% of the sample.

The data were obtained in a study of CD8 T cells in ankylosing spondylitis (dated by TCRdb to 2015 to 2018). Study-wide context: The study set out to find disease-linked TCR variants by profiling T cell receptor beta repertoires in ankylosing spondylitis patients and healthy donors. In total, the full study cohort was made up of roughly 110 healthy donors and approximately 27 ankylosing spondylitis patients. Peripheral blood samples were taken, and synovial fluid was additionally collected from ankylosing spondylitis patients.

Points the paper makes about the study in general: The disease-linked clones were reported as significantly enriched in matched synovial fluid samples from ankylosing spondylitis patients. Some TCR beta motif variants had previously been reported in synovial fluid and blood of reactive arthritis patients, which suggested common disease-initiation mechanisms. The disease-linked clones showed a CD8+ phenotype and occurred at relatively low frequencies in peripheral blood. Blood from ankylosing spondylitis patients appeared to be characterized by a TCR beta motif composed of 7 to 9 highly homologous amino acid variants.

This TCR was sampled from a male donor with ankylosing spondylitis or in good health (not recorded which). The material sequenced was blood, either unsorted or a sorted T cell fraction (not recorded which). The chain is made from TRBV28 and TRBJ1-5; TRBD1 is a possible D gene, resting on 6 matching bases. The CDR3 protein sequence reads: CASSSQDSYNQPQHF. The nucleotide sequence reads as follows: TGTGCCAGCAGTTCCCAGGACAGCTACAATCAGCCCCAGCATTTT. The variable domain in full, with residues beyond the CDR3 obtained from the reference TRBV28 and TRBJ1-5 genes, is DVKVTQSSRYLVKRTGEKVFLECVQDMDHENMFWYRQDPGLGLRLIYFSYDVKMKEKGDIPEGYSVSREKKERFSLILESASTNQTSMYLCASSSQDSYNQPQHFGDGTRLSIL.